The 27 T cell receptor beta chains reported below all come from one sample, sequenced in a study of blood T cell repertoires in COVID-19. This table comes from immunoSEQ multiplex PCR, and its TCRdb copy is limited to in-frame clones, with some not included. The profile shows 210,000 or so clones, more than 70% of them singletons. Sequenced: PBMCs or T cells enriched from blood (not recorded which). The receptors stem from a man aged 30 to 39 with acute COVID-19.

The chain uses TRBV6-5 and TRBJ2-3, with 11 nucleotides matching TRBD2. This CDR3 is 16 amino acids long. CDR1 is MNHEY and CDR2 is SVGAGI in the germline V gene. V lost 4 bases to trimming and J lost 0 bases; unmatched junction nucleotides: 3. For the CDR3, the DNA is TGTGCCAGCAGTTTGGGACTAGCGGAAAGCACAGATACGCAGTATTTT. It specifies CASSLGLAESTDTQYF.

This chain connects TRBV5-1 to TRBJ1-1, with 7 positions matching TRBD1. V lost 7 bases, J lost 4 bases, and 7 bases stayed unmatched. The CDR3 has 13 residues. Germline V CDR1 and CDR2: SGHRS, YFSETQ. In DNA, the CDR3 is TGCGCCAGCTTCAGGGGGATTAGCACTGAAGCTTTCTTT. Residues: CASFRGISTEAFF.

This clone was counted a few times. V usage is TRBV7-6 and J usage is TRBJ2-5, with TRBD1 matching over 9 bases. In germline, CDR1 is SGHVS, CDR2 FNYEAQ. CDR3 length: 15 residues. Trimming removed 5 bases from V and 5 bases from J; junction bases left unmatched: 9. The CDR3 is CASSAWDREAETQYF. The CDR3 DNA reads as TGTGCCAGCAGCGCATGGGACAGGGAGGCGGAGACCCAGTACTTC.

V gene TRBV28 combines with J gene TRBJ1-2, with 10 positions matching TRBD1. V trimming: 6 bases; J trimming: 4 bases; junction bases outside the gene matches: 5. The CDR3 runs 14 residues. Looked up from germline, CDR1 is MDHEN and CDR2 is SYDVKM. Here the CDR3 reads CASRPGTGAYGYTF. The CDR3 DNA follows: TGTGCCAGCAGACCCGGGACAGGGGCCTATGGCTACACCTTC.

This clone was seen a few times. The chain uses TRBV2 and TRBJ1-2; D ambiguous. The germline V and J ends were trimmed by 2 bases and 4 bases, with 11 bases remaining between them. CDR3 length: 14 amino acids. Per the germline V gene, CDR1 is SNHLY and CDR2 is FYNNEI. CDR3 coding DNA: TGTGCCAGCAGTGAATCCAAGGGAGCCTATGGCTACACCTTC. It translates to CASSESKGAYGYTF.

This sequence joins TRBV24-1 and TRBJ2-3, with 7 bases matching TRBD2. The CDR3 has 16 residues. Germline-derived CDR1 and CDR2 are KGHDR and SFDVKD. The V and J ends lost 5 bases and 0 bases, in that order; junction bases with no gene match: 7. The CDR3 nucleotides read TGTGCCACCAGTGGGGGGACGGGGGGAAGCACAGATACGCAGTATTTT. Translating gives CATSGGTGGSTDTQYF.

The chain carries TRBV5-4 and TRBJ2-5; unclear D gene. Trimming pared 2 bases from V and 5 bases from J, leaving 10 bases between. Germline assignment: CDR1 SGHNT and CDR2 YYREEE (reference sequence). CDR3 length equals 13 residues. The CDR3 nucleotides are TGTGCCAGCAGCTTAAAAGGAGTTGAGACCCAGTACTTC. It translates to CASSLKGVETQYF.

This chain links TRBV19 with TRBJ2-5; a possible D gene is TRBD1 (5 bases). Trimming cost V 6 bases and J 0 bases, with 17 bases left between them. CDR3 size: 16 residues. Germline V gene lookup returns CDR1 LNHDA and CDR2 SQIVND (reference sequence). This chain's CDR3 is CASRSGQGLYQETQYF. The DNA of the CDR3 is TGTGCCAGTAGATCAGGGCAGGGCCTCTACCAAGAGACCCAGTACTTC.

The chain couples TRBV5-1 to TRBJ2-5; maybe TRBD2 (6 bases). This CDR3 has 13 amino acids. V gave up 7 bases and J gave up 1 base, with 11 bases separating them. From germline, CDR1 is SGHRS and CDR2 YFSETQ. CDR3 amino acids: CASGPGAQETQYF. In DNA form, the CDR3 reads TGCGCCAGCGGTCCGGGAGCCCAAGAGACCCAGTACTTC.

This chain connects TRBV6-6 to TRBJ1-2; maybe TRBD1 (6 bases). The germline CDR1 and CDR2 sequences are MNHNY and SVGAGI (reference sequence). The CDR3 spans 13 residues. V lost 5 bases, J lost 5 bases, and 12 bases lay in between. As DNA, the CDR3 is TGTGCCAGCAGTCAAGGACAGCCTTATGGCTACACCTTC. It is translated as CASSQGQPYGYTF.

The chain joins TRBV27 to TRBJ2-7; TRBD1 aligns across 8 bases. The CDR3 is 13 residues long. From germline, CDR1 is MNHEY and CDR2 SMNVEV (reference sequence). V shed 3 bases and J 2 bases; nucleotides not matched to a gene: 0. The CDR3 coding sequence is TGTGCCAGCAGTTTGACAGGGGCCTACGAGCAGTACTTC. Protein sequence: CASSLTGAYEQYF.

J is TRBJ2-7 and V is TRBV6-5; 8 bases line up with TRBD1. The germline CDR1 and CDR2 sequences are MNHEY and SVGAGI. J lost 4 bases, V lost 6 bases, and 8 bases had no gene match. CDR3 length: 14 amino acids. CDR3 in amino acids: CASRATGVTYEQYF. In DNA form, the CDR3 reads TGTGCCAGCAGAGCGACAGGGGTTACATACGAGCAGTACTTC.

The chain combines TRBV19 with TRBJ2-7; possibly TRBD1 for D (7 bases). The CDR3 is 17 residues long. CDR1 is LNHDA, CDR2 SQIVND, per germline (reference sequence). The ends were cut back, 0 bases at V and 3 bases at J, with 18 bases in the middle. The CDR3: CASSIEDRGTADYEQYF. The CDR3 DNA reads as TGTGCCAGTAGTATAGAGGATCGGGGGACAGCCGACTACGAGCAGTACTTC.

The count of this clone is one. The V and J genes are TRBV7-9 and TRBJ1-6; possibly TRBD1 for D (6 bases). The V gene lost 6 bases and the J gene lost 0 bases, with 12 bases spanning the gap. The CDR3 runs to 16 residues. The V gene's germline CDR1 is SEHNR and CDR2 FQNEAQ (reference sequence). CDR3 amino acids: CASRKQGRSYNSPLHF. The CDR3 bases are TGTGCCAGCAGAAAACAGGGACGCTCCTATAATTCACCCCTCCACTTT.

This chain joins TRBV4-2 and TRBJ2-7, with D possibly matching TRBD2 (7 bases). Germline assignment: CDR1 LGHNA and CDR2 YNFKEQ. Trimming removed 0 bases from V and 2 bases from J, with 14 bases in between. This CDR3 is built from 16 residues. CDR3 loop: CASSQESGGLTYEQYF. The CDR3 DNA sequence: TGTGCCAGCAGCCAAGAATCGGGGGGCCTTACCTACGAGCAGTACTTC.

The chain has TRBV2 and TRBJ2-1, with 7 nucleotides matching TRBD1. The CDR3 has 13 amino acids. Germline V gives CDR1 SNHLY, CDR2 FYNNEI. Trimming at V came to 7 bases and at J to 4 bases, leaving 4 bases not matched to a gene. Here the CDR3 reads CASKGQRYNEQFF. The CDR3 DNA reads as TGTGCCAGCAAGGGACAGAGATACAATGAGCAGTTCTTC.

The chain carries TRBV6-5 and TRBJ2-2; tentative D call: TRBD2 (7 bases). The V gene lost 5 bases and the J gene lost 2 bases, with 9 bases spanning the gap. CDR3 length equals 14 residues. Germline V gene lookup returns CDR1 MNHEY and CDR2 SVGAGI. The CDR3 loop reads CASSRGGNTGELFF. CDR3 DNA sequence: TGTGCCAGCAGTAGGGGGGGAAACACCGGGGAGCTGTTTTTT.

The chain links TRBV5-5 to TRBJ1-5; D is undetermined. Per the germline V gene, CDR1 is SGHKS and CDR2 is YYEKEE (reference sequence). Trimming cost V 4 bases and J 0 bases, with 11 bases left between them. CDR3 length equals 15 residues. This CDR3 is CASSPDRYSNQPQHF. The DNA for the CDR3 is TGTGCCAGCAGCCCCGATCGGTATAGCAATCAGCCCCAGCATTTT.

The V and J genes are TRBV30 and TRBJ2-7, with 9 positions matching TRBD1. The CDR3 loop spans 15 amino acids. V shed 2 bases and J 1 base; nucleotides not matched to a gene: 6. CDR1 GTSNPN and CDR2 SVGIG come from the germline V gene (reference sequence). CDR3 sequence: CAWSLETGGSYEQYF. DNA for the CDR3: TGTGCCTGGAGTCTAGAGACAGGGGGGTCCTACGAGCAGTACTTC.

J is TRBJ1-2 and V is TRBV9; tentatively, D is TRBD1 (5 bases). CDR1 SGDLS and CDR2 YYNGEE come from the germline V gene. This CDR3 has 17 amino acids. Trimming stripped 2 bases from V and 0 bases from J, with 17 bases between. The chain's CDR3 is CASSVERIPTANYGYTF. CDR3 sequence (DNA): TGTGCCAGCAGCGTCGAGAGGATCCCGACAGCTAACTATGGCTACACCTTC.

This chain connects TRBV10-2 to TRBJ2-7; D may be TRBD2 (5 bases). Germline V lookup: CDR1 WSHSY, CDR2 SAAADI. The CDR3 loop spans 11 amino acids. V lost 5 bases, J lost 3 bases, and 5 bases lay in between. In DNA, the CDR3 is TGCGCCAGCAGTCGGGGCTACGAGCAGTACTTC. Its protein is CASSRGYEQYF.

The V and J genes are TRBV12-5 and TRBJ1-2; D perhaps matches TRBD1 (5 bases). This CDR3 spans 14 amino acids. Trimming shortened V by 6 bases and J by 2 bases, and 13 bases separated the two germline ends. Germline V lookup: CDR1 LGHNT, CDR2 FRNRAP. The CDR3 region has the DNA TGTGCTAGTGGCCCCTCCGGGGGGAACTATGGCTACACCTTC. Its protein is CASGPSGGNYGYTF.

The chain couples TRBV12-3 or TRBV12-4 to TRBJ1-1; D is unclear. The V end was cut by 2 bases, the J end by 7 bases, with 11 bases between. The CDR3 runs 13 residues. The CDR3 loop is CASSLLPLNEAFF. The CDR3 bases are TGTGCCAGCAGTTTATTGCCCCTAAATGAAGCTTTCTTT.

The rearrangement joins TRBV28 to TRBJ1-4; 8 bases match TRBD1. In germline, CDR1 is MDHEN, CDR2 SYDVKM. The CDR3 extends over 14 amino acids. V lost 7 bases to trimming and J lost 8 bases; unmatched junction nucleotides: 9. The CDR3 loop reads CASTRTGSREKLFF. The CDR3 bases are TGTGCCAGCACCAGGACAGGGTCTAGAGAAAAACTGTTTTTT.

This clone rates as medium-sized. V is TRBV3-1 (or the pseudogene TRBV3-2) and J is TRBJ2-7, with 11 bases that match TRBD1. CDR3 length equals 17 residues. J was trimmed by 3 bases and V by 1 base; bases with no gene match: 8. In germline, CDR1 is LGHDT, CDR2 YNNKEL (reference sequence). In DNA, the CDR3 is TGTGCCAGCAGCCAAGCATTCCCCGGGACAGGGGGCTACGAGCAGTACTTC. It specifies CASSQAFPGTGGYEQYF.

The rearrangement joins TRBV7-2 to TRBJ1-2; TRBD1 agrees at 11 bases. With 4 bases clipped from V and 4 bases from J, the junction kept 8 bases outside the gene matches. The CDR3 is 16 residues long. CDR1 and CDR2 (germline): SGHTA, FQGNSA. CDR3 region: CASSYGRDRGSYGYTF. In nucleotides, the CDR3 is TGTGCCAGCAGCTACGGCCGGGACAGGGGGTCCTATGGCTACACCTTC.

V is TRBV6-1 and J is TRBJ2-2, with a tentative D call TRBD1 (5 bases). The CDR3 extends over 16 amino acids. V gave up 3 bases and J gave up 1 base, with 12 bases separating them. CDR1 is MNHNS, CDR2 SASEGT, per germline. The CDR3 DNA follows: TGTGCCAGCAGTGAGCAGCAGACAGTGAACACCGGGGAGCTGTTTTTT. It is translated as CASSEQQTVNTGELFF.